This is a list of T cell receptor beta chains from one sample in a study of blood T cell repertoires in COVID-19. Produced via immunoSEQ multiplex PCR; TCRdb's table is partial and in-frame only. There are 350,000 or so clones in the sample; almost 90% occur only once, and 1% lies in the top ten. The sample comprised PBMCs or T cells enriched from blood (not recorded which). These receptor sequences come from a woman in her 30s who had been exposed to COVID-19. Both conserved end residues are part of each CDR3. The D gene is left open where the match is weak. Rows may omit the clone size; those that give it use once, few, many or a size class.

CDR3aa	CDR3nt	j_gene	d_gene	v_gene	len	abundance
CASSLRSSPGTGGADYGYTF	TGTGCCAGCAGTTTAAGGTCATCACCCGGGACAGGGGGCGCAGACTATGGCTACACCTTC	TRBJ1-2	TRBD1	TRBV27	20	NA
CASSQRGIGYSPLHF	TGTGCCAGCAGCCAACGGGGTATCGGGTATTCACCCCTCCACTTT	TRBJ1-6	NA	TRBV3-1/TRBV3-2	15	NA
CASSWLGLAYEQYF	TGTGCCAGCAGTTGGTTAGGACTAGCCTACGAGCAGTACTTC	TRBJ2-7	TRBD2	TRBV6-5	14	once
CATSDLTGYGYTF	TGTGCCACCAGTGACCTGACTGGCTATGGCTACACCTTC	TRBJ1-2	NA	TRBV24-1	13	NA
CASSQGQLAGVAKNIQYF	TGTGCCAGCAGCCAGGGGCAACTAGCTGGTGTGGCCAAAAACATTCAGTACTTC	TRBJ2-4	NA	TRBV3-1/TRBV3-2	18	NA
CASSLRDTEAFF	TGTGCCAGTAGTTTACGGGACACTGAAGCTTTCTTT	TRBJ1-1	NA	TRBV28	12	NA
CASSLLSRQGNPYEQYF	TGTGCCAGCAGTTTACTCTCCAGACAGGGGAATCCCTACGAGCAGTACTTC	TRBJ2-7	TRBD1	TRBV27	17	NA
CASSYPGQGLNEQFF	TGTGCCAGCAGCTATCCGGGACAGGGGCTCAATGAGCAGTTCTTC	TRBJ2-1	TRBD1	TRBV5-8	15	NA
CASGTILGQINQPQHF	TGTGCTAGTGGTACAATCCTCGGACAGATCAATCAGCCCCAGCATTTT	TRBJ1-5	NA	TRBV12-5	16	NA
CASSEAGHNNQPQHF	TGTGCCAGCAGTGAAGCGGGACACAACAATCAGCCCCAGCATTTT	TRBJ1-5	NA	TRBV6-1	15	NA
CASSLGLDNEQFF	TGTGCCAGCAGCTTAGGACTAGACAATGAGCAGTTCTTC	TRBJ2-1	NA	TRBV7-7	13	few
CASSQRGSGYTIYF	TGTGCCAGCAGCCAACGGGGGTCGGGCTACACCATATATTTT	TRBJ1-3	NA	TRBV3-1/TRBV3-2	14	NA
CASSMDYNYGYTF	TGTGCCAGTAGTATGGACTATAACTATGGCTACACCTTC	TRBJ1-2	NA	TRBV19	13	NA
CASKLFPDQPQHF	TGTGCCAGCAAATTGTTTCCGGATCAGCCCCAGCATTTT	TRBJ1-5	NA	TRBV6-5	13	once
CASSVAGLADTDTQYF	TGCGCCAGCAGCGTGGCGGGACTAGCGGACACAGATACGCAGTATTTT	TRBJ2-3	TRBD2	TRBV5-1	16	few
CARSFRPTGLYGYTF	TGTGCCAGAAGCTTTCGACCTACAGGTCTCTATGGCTACACCTTC	TRBJ1-2	NA	TRBV5-3	15	NA